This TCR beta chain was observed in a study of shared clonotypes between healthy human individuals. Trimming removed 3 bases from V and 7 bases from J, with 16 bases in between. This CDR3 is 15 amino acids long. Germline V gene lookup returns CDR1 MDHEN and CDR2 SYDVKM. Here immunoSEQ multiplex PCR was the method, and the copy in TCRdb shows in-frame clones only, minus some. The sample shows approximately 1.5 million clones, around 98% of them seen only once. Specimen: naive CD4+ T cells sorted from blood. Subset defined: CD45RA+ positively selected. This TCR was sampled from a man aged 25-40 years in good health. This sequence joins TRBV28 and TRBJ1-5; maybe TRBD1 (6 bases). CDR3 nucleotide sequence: TGTGCCAGCAGTTTGGGGACATCCGGCCTGCAGCCCCAGCATTTT. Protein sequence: CASSLGTSGLQPQHF.